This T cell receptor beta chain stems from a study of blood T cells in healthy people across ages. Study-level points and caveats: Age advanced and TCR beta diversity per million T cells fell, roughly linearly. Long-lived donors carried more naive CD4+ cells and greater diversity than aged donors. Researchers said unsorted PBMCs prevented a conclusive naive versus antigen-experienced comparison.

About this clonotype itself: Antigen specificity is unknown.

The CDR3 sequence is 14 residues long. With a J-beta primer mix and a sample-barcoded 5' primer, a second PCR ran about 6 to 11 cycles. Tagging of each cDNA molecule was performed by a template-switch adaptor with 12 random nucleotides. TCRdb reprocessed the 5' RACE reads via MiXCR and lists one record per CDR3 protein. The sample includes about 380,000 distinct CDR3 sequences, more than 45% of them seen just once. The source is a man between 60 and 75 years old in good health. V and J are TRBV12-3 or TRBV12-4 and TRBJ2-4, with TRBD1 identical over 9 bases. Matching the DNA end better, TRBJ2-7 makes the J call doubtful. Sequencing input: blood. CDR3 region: CASSFSGTGSEQYF. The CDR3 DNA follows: TGTGCCAGCAGTTTTTCCGGGACAGGGTCCGAGCAGTACTTC.